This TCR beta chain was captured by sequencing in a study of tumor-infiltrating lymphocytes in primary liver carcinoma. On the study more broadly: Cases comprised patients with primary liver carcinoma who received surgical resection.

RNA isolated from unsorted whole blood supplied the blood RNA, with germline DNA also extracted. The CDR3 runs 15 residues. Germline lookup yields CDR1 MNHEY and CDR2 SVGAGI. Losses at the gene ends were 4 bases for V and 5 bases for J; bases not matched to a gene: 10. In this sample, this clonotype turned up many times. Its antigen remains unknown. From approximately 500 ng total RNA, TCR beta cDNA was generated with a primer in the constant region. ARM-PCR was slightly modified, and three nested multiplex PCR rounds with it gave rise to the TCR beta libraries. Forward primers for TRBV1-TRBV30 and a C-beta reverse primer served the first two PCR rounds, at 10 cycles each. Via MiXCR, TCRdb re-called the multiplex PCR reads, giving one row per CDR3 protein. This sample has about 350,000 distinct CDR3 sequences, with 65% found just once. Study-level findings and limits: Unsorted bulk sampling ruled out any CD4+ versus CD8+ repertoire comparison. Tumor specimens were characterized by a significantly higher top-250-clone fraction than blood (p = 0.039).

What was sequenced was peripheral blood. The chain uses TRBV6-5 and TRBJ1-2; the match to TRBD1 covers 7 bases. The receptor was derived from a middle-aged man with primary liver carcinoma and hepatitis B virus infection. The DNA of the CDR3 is TGTGCCAGCAGTTTGACCTCCGGGACAGTTTATGGCTACACCTTC. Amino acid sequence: CASSLTSGTVYGYTF.